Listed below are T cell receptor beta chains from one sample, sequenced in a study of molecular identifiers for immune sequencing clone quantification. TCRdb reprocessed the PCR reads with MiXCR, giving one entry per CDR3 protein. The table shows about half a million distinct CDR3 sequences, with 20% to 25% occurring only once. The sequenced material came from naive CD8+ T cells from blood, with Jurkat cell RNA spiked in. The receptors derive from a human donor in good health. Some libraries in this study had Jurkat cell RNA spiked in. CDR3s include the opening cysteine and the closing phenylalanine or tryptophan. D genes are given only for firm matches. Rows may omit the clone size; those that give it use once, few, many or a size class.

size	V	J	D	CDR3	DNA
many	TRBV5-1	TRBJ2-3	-	CASSFLEGDTQYF	TGCGCCAGCAGCTTTCTGGAGGGAGATACGCAGTATTTT
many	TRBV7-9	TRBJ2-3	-	CASSLVRQGQNTQYF	TGTGCCAGCAGCTTAGTAAGGCAGGGGCAGAATACGCAGTATTTT
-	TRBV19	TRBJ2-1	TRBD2	CASSPLTSGGYNEQFF	TGTGCCAGTAGTCCCCTGACTAGCGGGGGATACAATGAGCAGTTCTTC
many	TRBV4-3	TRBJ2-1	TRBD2	CASSLNPSGYNEQFF	TGCGCCAGCAGCCTCAACCCTAGCGGATACAATGAGCAGTTCTTC
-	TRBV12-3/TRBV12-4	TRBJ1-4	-	CASSFLPQGTNEKLFF	TGTGCCAGCAGTTTCTTGCCCCAAGGAACTAATGAAAAACTGTTTTTT
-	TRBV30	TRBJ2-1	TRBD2	CAWRSTVAGMTYNEQFF	TGTGCCTGGAGGAGTACGGTAGCGGGGATGACCTACAATGAGCAGTTCTTC
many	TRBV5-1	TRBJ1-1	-	CASSLVRLTEAFF	TGCGCCAGCAGCTTGGTTCGGCTCACTGAAGCTTTCTTT
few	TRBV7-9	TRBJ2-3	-	CASSPMQGGTDTQYF	TGTGCCAGCAGCCCAATGCAGGGGGGGACAGATACGCAGTATTTT
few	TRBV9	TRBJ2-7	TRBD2	CASSASAGGSSYEQYF	TGTGCCAGCAGCGCGAGTGCTGGCGGGAGCTCCTACGAGCAGTACTTC
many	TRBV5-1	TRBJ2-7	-	CASSLFSGMIYEQYF	TGCGCCAGCAGCTTGTTCTCCGGGATGATCTACGAGCAGTACTTC
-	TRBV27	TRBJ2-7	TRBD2	CASTDHYGGYEQYF	TGTGCCAGCACCGACCACTACGGGGGGTACGAGCAGTACTTC
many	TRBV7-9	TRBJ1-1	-	CASSSPSAWTDKNTEAFF	TGTGCCAGCAGCTCCCCCTCCGCCTGGACAGATAAGAACACTGAAGCTTTCTTT
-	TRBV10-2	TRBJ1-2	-	CASSVEAGVNYGYTF	TGCGCCAGCAGTGTAGAAGCAGGGGTAAACTATGGCTACACCTTC
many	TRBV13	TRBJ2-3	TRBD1	CASSPRDRGKRTQYF	TGTGCCAGCAGCCCCCGGGACAGGGGCAAACGAACGCAGTATTTT
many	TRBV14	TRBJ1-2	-	CASSQVGGAPYGYTF	TGTGCCAGCAGCCAAGTTGGAGGGGCGCCTTATGGCTACACCTTC
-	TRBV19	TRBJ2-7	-	CASSIRAGIAEQYF	TGTGCCAGTAGTATACGCGCGGGAATCGCCGAGCAGTACTTC
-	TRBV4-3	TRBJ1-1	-	CASSQDRGQGTEAFF	TGCGCCAGCAGCCAAGATCGGGGGCAAGGGACTGAAGCTTTCTTT
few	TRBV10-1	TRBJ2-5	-	CASTRQGGETQYF	TGCGCCAGCACGCGGCAGGGAGGAGAGACCCAGTACTTC
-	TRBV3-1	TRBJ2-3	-	CASSQISGFRGTDTQYF	TGTGCCAGCAGCCAAATTTCGGGATTTCGGGGCACAGATACGCAGTATTTT
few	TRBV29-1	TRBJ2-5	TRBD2	CSVDGTSGSSGETQYF	TGCAGCGTTGATGGGACTAGCGGGAGCTCCGGGGAGACCCAGTACTTC
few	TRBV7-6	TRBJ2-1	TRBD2	CASSLASTSGGAGNEQFF	TGTGCCAGCAGCTTAGCGTCTACTAGCGGGGGGGCGGGCAATGAGCAGTTCTTC
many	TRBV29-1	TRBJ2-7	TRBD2	CSVEDWTSGEGEQYF	TGCAGCGTTGAAGACTGGACTAGCGGGGAAGGGGAGCAGTACTTC
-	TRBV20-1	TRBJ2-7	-	CSAIDRYEQYF	TGCAGTGCTATCGACAGGTACGAGCAGTACTTC
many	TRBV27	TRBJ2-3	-	CASSLSPKQDTQYF	TGTGCCAGCAGTTTATCGCCCAAGCAGGATACGCAGTATTTT
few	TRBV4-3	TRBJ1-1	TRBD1	CASSQDQGAGGMNTEAFF	TGCGCCAGCAGCCAAGATCAGGGGGCAGGCGGAATGAACACTGAAGCTTTCTTT
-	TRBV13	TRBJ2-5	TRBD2	CASSLSMAGGPGETQYF	TGTGCCAGCAGCTTATCTATGGCGGGAGGGCCGGGTGAGACCCAGTACTTC
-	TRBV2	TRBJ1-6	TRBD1	CASSPSRQGRSSYNSPLHF	TGTGCCAGCAGTCCATCCCGACAGGGTCGTAGCTCCTATAATTCACCCCTCCACTTT
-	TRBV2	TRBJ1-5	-	CASSGRDVGDQPQHF	TGTGCCAGCAGTGGTCGGGACGTGGGGGATCAGCCCCAGCATTTT
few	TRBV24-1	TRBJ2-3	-	CATSDFGKSSTDTQYF	TGTGCCACCAGTGATTTCGGGAAGTCTAGCACAGATACGCAGTATTTT
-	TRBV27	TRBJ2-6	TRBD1	CASSPGQGFGGANVLTF	TGTGCCAGCAGCCCGGGACAGGGTTTTGGTGGGGCCAACGTCCTGACTTTC
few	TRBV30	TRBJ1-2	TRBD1	CAWSRDRGTESYTF	TGTGCCTGGAGCAGGGACAGGGGAACGGAAAGCTACACCTTC
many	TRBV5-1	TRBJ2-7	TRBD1	CASSLGQGAGDEQYF	TGCGCCAGCAGCTTGGGACAGGGGGCCGGAGACGAGCAGTACTTC
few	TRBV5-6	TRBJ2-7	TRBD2	CASSQVVGTSPAREQYF	TGTGCCAGCAGCCAGGTCGTGGGGACTAGTCCCGCTCGCGAGCAGTACTTC
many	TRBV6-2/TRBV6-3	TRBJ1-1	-	CASTYREWTEAFF	TGTGCCAGCACTTACCGTGAGTGGACTGAAGCTTTCTTT
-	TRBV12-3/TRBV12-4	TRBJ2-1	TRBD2	CASSPGLAGGHEQFF	TGTGCCAGCAGCCCAGGACTAGCGGGGGGGCATGAGCAGTTCTTC
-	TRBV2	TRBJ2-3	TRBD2	CASTFSAASGTDTQYF	TGTGCCAGCACCTTCTCCGCGGCTAGCGGAACAGATACGCAGTATTTT
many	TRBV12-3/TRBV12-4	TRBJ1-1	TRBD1	CASSLGDRGRTEAFF	TGTGCCAGCAGTTTAGGGGACAGGGGTCGCACTGAAGCTTTCTTT
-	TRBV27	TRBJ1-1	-	CASSLSGHVDTEAFF	TGTGCCAGCAGTTTATCAGGGCACGTAGACACTGAAGCTTTCTTT
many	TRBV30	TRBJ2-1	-	CAWSTVGDEQFF	TGTGCCTGGAGTACTGTGGGGGATGAGCAGTTCTTC
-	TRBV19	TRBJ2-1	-	CASSIADRPHQFF	TGTGCCAGTAGTATAGCGGATCGCCCCCATCAGTTCTTC
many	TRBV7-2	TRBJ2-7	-	CASSLARGGHEQYF	TGTGCCAGCAGCTTAGCCCGAGGGGGGCACGAGCAGTACTTC
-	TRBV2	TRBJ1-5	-	CASSRGFGNQPQHF	TGTGCCAGCAGTCGAGGGTTTGGCAATCAGCCCCAGCATTTT
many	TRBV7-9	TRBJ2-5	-	CASSLAFAETQYF	TGTGCCAGCAGCTTAGCATTCGCTGAGACCCAGTACTTC
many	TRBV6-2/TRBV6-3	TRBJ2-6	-	CASSYFSGANVLTF	TGTGCCAGCAGTTACTTCTCTGGGGCCAACGTCCTGACTTTC
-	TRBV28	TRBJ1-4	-	CASSLSPSVRLFF	TGTGCCAGCAGTTTATCCCCCTCGGTTCGCCTGTTTTTT
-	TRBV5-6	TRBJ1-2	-	CASSFRNRANYGYTF	TGTGCCAGCAGCTTTCGGAACAGGGCGAACTATGGCTACACCTTC
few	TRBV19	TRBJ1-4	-	CAIPRGIFNEKLFF	TGTGCCATCCCTAGGGGCATATTTAATGAAAAACTGTTTTTT
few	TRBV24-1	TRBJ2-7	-	CATSPLGNSYEQYF	TGTGCCACCAGTCCCCTGGGAAACTCCTACGAGCAGTACTTC
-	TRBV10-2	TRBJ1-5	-	CASSVGNRDSNQPQHF	TGCGCCAGCAGTGTAGGGAACAGGGACAGCAATCAGCCCCAGCATTTT
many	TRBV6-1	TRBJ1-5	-	CASSEWEGLGQPQHF	TGTGCCAGCAGTGAGTGGGAGGGGCTCGGTCAGCCCCAGCATTTT
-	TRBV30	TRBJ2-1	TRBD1	CAWNPGQGASEQFF	TGTGCCTGGAACCCGGGACAGGGGGCGAGTGAGCAGTTCTTC
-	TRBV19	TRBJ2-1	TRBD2	CASSMIAGTYNEQFF	TGTGCCAGTAGTATGATAGCGGGGACTTACAATGAGCAGTTCTTC
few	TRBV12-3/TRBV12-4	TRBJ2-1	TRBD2	CASGLAESYNEQFF	TGTGCCAGCGGACTAGCGGAATCCTACAATGAGCAGTTCTTC
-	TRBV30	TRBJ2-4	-	CAWRPPPALAKNIQYF	TGTGCCTGGAGGCCACCGCCTGCCTTAGCCAAAAACATTCAGTACTTC
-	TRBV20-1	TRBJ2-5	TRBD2	CSANKFTQSSGGTQETQYF	TGCAGTGCTAACAAGTTTACGCAGAGTAGCGGGGGGACCCAAGAGACCCAGTACTTC
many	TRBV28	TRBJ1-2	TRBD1	CASSPSTGSYYGYTF	TGTGCCAGCAGTCCCTCGACAGGGTCGTACTATGGCTACACCTTC
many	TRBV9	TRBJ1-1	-	CASSPAIGAFAEAFF	TGTGCCAGCAGCCCCGCCATTGGGGCGTTTGCTGAAGCTTTCTTT
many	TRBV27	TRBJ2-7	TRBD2	CATRAGVEQYF	TGTGCCACCAGAGCGGGAGTGGAGCAGTACTTC
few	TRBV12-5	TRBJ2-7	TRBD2	CASGLSGGSYEQYF	TGTGCTAGTGGTTTAAGCGGGGGCTCCTACGAGCAGTACTTC